This T cell receptor beta chain appears in the sequencing data of a study of blood T cell repertoires in COVID-19. Study details: Some COVID-19 samples were acute and others convalescent; all came from the United States, Italy and Spain. PBMCs, B-cell-depleted T cells, or T cells were the source of the cDNA or gDNA that made up the material.

Per the study methods: From reference gene primer amplification, estimates of nucleated cell counts were derived. Sequencing used immunoSEQ multiplex PCR; TCRdb keeps in-frame clones, though not all of them. Clonal size and the V and J genes are those of that table, whereas D and trimming came from the DNA. The data contain roughly 61,000 clones, around 90% of them singletons. From germline, CDR1 is MNHNY and CDR2 SVGAGI (reference sequence). J was trimmed by 5 bases and V by 6 bases; bases with no gene match: 10. This CDR3 region has 16 residues. This sequence joins TRBV6-6 and TRBJ2-5, with 12 bases fitting TRBD1. Sequenced input: peripheral blood. The receptor was isolated from an elderly man with acute or convalescent COVID-19. CDR3 protein: CASRTGQGAGGETQYF. Here the CDR3 DNA reads TGTGCCAGCAGAACGGGACAGGGGGCCGGGGGGGAGACCCAGTACTTC.